This paragraph covers one T cell receptor (beta chain) sequence. Its antigen is as yet unknown. The data belong to a study of CD4+ T cells in melanoma. The length of the CDR3 is 14 residues. Germline CDR1 reads MGHRA; CDR2 reads YSYEKL. V was shortened by 1 base and J by 1 base, with 7 bases between the two germline ends. Sequencing used immunoSEQ multiplex PCR; TCRdb keeps in-frame clones, though not all of them. The data contain 15,000 to 20,000 clones, more than 65% of them singletons. Study conclusions and caveats: CD8+ T cell, macrophage and B cell function reportedly correlated with neoantigen-specific CD4+ T cells. Reportedly, melanoma neoantigen-specific CD4+ T cells showed varied differentiation states.

The V gene is TRBV4-1, the J gene TRBJ1-2, with D maybe TRBD1 (6 bases). Sequences were obtained from cells from a culture (not recorded whether cultured in vitro). This TCR derives from a human donor with melanoma. CDR3 amino acids: CASSQVGGNYGYTF. For the CDR3, the DNA is TGCGCCAGCAGCCAAGTAGGGGGTAACTATGGCTACACCTTC.